One sample yielded the 23 T cell receptor beta chains listed below, sequenced in a study of cytomegalovirus exposure and HLA in healthy donors (dated by TCRdb to 2016 to 2017). To prepare the library, the immunoSEQ multiplex PCR assay was applied. The multiplex PCR relied on a mix of 60 forward primers for TCR Vbeta segments and 13 reverse primers for TCR Jbeta segments. What TCRdb holds here is the immuneACCESS table cut down to in-frame rearrangements. Part of the clones is not present; checked against another copy, under half of the missing clones reflect an unresolved V gene, and the others are unexplained. In all, the sample holds around 100,000 clones, and roughly 74% of those were seen once. The top ten clones comprise about 1.9% of the sample. The sequencing input was PBMCs. Receptor source: a woman aged 40 to 50 in good health and CMV-seronegative.

The rearrangement joins TRBV27 to TRBJ2-3, with a possible D match to TRBD2 (7 bases). This CDR3 is 18 amino acids long. V lost 2 bases and J 2 bases, leaving 20 bases between the germline ends. Germline values: CDR1 MNHEY, CDR2 SMNVEV (reference sequence). The DNA of the CDR3 is TGTGCCAGCAGTTTAAATAGTGGGGGGGGCCTTGACACAGATACGCAGTATTTT. This gives the protein CASSLNSGGGLDTDTQYF.

The chain uses TRBV6-4 and TRBJ1-5; TRBD1 matches 12 bases. V trimming: 2 bases; J trimming: 7 bases; junction bases outside the gene matches: 6. The CDR3 runs to 16 residues. The germline gives CDR1 MRHNA, CDR2 SNTAGT. The CDR3 coding sequence is TGTGCCAGCAGTGACCCCGGGACAGGGGGCAGACAGCCCCAGCATTTT. It codes for CASSDPGTGGRQPQHF.

About this clone itself: One end of the junction does not line up with germline, which may come from a read error. The V and J genes are TRBV7-9 and TRBJ2-1; D is undetermined. CDR3 length equals 12 residues. CDR1 and CDR2 from the germline V gene are SEHNR and FQNEAQ (reference sequence). CDR3 bases: TGTTCCAGCAGCTTAGCCGAGAATGAGCAGTTCTTC. The encoded protein is CSSSLAENEQFF.

The chain employs TRBV7-9 and TRBJ2-3; TRBD1 might be the D (5 bases). Trimming cost V 4 bases and J 5 bases, with 16 bases left between them. The germline V gene has CDR1 SEHNR and CDR2 FQNEAQ (reference sequence). CDR3 length: 15 amino acids. CDR3 protein: CASSYRQVGEDTQYF. As DNA, the CDR3 is TGTGCCAGCAGCTACCGACAAGTAGGGGAAGATACGCAGTATTTT.

This clone appeared a single time. The chain carries TRBV7-3 and TRBJ2-2, with TRBD1 matching 9 bases. The CDR3 has 14 residues. Germline V gives CDR1 SGHTA, CDR2 FQGTGA. After removal of 5 bases from V and 7 bases from J, the junction contained 5 bases not matched to a gene. DNA for the CDR3: TGTGCCAGCAGCGAACAGGGGGCCCGCGGGGAGCTGTTTTTT. Translation: CASSEQGARGELFF.

V and J are TRBV19 and TRBJ2-5; the D is unclear. Per the germline V gene, CDR1 is LNHDA and CDR2 is SQIVND (reference sequence). The CDR3 extends over 12 amino acids. V gave up 8 bases and J gave up 5 bases, with 12 bases separating them. This CDR3 is CASLGFLETQYF. The CDR3 nucleotides are TGTGCCAGTCTCGGGTTCCTGGAGACCCAGTACTTC.

This clone is a singleton in its sample. The gene calls are TRBV6-5 and TRBJ1-1; D is unresolved. The length of the CDR3 is 14 residues. CDR1 and CDR2 from the germline V gene are MNHEY and SVGAGI. V was cut by 6 bases and J by 1 base, with 12 bases left in between. The CDR3 loop is CASRGRDPNTEAFF. CDR3 sequence (DNA): TGTGCCAGCAGGGGCCGGGATCCGAACACTGAAGCTTTCTTT.

The chain has TRBV6-9 and TRBJ2-2; tentative D call: TRBD2 (6 bases). The CDR3 sequence is 18 residues long. Between the trimmed V and J ends, which lost 8 bases and 5 bases, there was a span of 27 bases. Germline V gene lookup returns CDR1 MNHGY and CDR2 SVAAGI. This chain's CDR3 is CASRGDWGVAAETGELFF. The CDR3 nucleotides read TGTGCCAGCCGAGGGGATTGGGGGGTAGCTGCGGAAACCGGGGAGCTGTTTTTT.

The chain recombines TRBV29-1 with TRBJ1-1, with a weak D call TRBD1 (5 bases). Trimming pared 3 bases from V and 1 base from J, leaving 6 bases between. Per the germline V gene, CDR1 is SQVTM and CDR2 is ANQGSEA. The CDR3 runs 12 residues. CDR3 region: CSVEGQNTEAFF. Written as DNA, the CDR3 is TGCAGCGTTGAGGGGCAGAACACTGAAGCTTTCTTT.

This chain uses TRBV6-5 with TRBJ1-2; D perhaps matches TRBD1 (5 bases). CDR3 length equals 14 residues. The germline V gene has CDR1 MNHEY and CDR2 SVGAGI. Trimming took off 5 bases at V and 4 bases at J, with 14 bases between the two ends. The CDR3 DNA follows: TGTGCCAGCAGTGCGGGGCCGAATCCCTATGGCTACACCTTC. The encoded protein is CASSAGPNPYGYTF.

By share of the sample, this clone is medium-sized. The chain has TRBV21-1 and TRBJ2-7; the DNA was not used to check the table's D call, TRBD1. TRBV21-1 is labeled a pseudogene. The CDR3 contains 13 residues. This CDR3 reads CASSKDSSYEQYF. DNA of the CDR3: TGTGCCAGCAGCAAAGACAGCTCCTACGAGCAGTACTTC.

This clone appeared once. This chain connects TRBV6-1 to TRBJ1-4, with D tentatively TRBD1 (5 bases). The germline V gene has CDR1 MNHNS and CDR2 SASEGT. V dropped 2 bases and J dropped 3 bases, with 10 bases sitting between them. This CDR3 is built from 15 residues. The CDR3 DNA reads as TGTGCCAGCAGTGAATTCAGGGCCTCTAATGAAAAACTGTTTTTT. This encodes CASSEFRASNEKLFF.

V usage is TRBV4-3 and J usage is TRBJ1-2; the match to TRBD1 covers 8 bases. Germline CDR1 and CDR2: LGHNA and YSLEER. This CDR3 is built from 14 residues. V gave up 2 bases and J gave up 2 bases; unmatched junction bases: 1. For the CDR3, the DNA is TGCGCCAGCAGCCAATACAGGGGGAACTATGGCTACACCTTC. Its protein is CASSQYRGNYGYTF.

The sample holds a few counts of this clone. This chain connects TRBV30 to TRBJ1-4; D is uncertain. The length of the CDR3 is 13 residues. V was trimmed by 3 bases and J by 3 bases, leaving 8 bases between them. The germline V gene encodes CDR1 GTSNPN and CDR2 SVGIG (reference sequence). The CDR3 reads CAWRRGPNEKLFF. The CDR3 DNA is TGTGCCTGGAGGCGGGGTCCTAATGAAAAACTGTTTTTT.

This sequence joins TRBV10-1 and TRBJ2-1, with 9 bases identical to TRBD2. CDR1 and CDR2 (germline): WNHNN, SYGVQD (reference sequence). The CDR3 runs 16 residues. V lost 0 bases to trimming and J lost 5 bases; unmatched junction nucleotides: 5. CDR3 DNA sequence: TGCGCCAGCAGTGAGTCTGGGAGACTAGCGGACAATGAGCAGTTCTTC. It yields the protein CASSESGRLADNEQFF.

The chain combines TRBV5-1 with TRBJ1-4, with 7 bases lining up with TRBD1. The CDR3 is made up of 17 amino acids. V lost 4 bases to trimming and J lost 0 bases; unmatched junction nucleotides: 9. Germline-derived CDR1 and CDR2 are SGHRS and YFSETQ. The CDR3, as DNA: TGCGCCAGCAGCGTTACAGGGGACCCTTCAACTAATGAAAAACTGTTTTTT. Its protein product is CASSVTGDPSTNEKLFF.

This chain uses TRBV7-9 with TRBJ2-7; 11 positions match TRBD2. CDR3 size: 14 residues. After removal of 8 bases from V and 5 bases from J, the junction contained 8 bases not matched to a gene. CDR1 and CDR2 from the germline V gene are SEHNR and FQNEAQ (reference sequence). As DNA, the CDR3 is TGTGCCAGCGGTGGGACTAGCGGCGGGGACGAGCAGTACTTC. This codes for CASGGTSGGDEQYF. Full variable domain (outside the CDR3, taken from reference TRBV7-9 and TRBJ2-7): DTGVSQNPRHKITKRGQNVTFRCDPISEHNRLYWYRQTLGQGPEFLTYFQNEAQLEKSRLLSDRFSAERPKGSFSTLEIQRTEQGDSAMYLCASGGTSGGDEQYFGPGTRLTVT.

This clone was seen more than once but under ten times. The chain has TRBV7-6 and TRBJ2-5; TRBD1 agrees at 7 bases. The assigned J gene may be wrong: the sequence end matches TRBJ2-7 better. The CDR3 spans 14 residues. Germline V gives CDR1 SGHVS, CDR2 FNYEAQ. The CDR3 loop is CASSLFGQAYEQYF. CDR3 DNA sequence: TGTGCCAGCAGCTTATTCGGACAGGCCTACGAGCAGTACTTC.

In this sample, this clone turned up a few times. A junction boundary mismatches the germline segment, possibly from a read error. V is TRBV7-9 and J is TRBJ2-1; 9 bases match TRBD2. In germline, CDR1 is SEHNR, CDR2 FQNEAQ (reference sequence). The CDR3 has 16 residues. As DNA, the CDR3 is TGTTCCAGCAGCCCAAAGACTAGCGGAGACTACAATGAGCAGTTCTTC. Translated: CSSSPKTSGDYNEQFF.

The genes are TRBV4-2 and TRBJ2-3; maybe TRBD2 (5 bases). CDR3 length equals 16 residues. Germline V gives CDR1 LGHNA, CDR2 YNFKEQ. V shed 0 bases and J shed 3 bases, with 13 bases lying between them. DNA for the CDR3: TGTGCCAGCAGCCAAGAATGGAGCGGCCGTACAGATACGCAGTATTTT. Amino acid sequence: CASSQEWSGRTDTQYF.

The chain employs TRBV7-2 and TRBJ1-4; 9 bases line up with TRBD1. Germline V gives CDR1 SGHTA, CDR2 FQGNSA. J lost 8 bases, V lost 7 bases, and 8 bases had no gene match. CDR3 size: 14 residues. The CDR3 reads CASKPDRGVEKLFF. The CDR3 DNA sequence: TGTGCCAGCAAGCCAGACAGGGGGGTCGAAAAACTGTTTTTT.

The chain joins TRBV30 to TRBJ1-6; TRBD1 might be the D (5 bases). The CDR3 is made up of 12 amino acids. The germline V gene encodes CDR1 GTSNPN and CDR2 SVGIG (reference sequence). Trimming stripped 3 bases from V and 10 bases from J, with 10 bases between. Here the CDR3 reads CAWSGGNSPLHF. CDR3 nucleotide sequence: TGTGCCTGGAGCGGGGGTAACTCACCCCTCCACTTT.

V is TRBV7-2 and J is TRBJ1-5, with D tentatively TRBD1 (5 bases). Looked up from germline, CDR1 is SGHTA and CDR2 is FQGNSA. The CDR3 runs to 18 residues. The V gene lost 0 bases and the J gene lost 0 bases, with 15 bases spanning the gap. The CDR3 loop is CASSLAAGSGASNQPQHF. The CDR3 region has the DNA TGTGCCAGCAGCTTAGCGGCTGGATCTGGGGCTAGCAATCAGCCCCAGCATTTT.